The clone carrying this TCR beta chain appeared many times. Its antigen remains unknown. These data are taken from a study of molecular identifiers for immune sequencing clone quantification. Findings and limits, study-wide: Clonotypes topping 20 RNA copies carried over 97% of effector molecules but under 1% of naive ones.

MiXCR was run by TCRdb on the PCR reads, yielding one entry per CDR3 protein. The sample yields approximately 630,000 distinct CDR3 sequences, about 25% seen once. V gave up 5 bases and J gave up 4 bases, with 9 bases separating them. This CDR3 has 12 amino acids. Per germline, CDR1 SQVTM and CDR2 ANQGSEA. The chain recombines TRBV29-1 with TRBJ1-3, with TRBD1 as a possible D gene (5 bases). The source material was naive CD8+ T cells from blood, with Jurkat cell RNA spiked in. Subset noted: FACS-sorted CD8+CD4-CCR7+CD45RA+ naive T cells. This TCR came from a human donor in good health. Some libraries in this study had Jurkat cell RNA spiked in. CDR3: CSVSGAGNTIYF. CDR3 bases: TGCAGCGTTAGCGGGGCCGGAAACACCATATATTTT.